This TCR beta chain was sequenced in a study of blood T cell repertoires in COVID-19. TCRdb keeps only in-frame clones here, not all; method: immunoSEQ multiplex PCR. The table lists tens of thousands of clones, 80% to 90% of them singletons. This clone was recorded only once. With 4 bases removed from V and 0 bases from J, the gap between germline ends came to 13 bases. This CDR3 spans 16 amino acids. The germline CDR1 and CDR2 sequences are SGHDT and YYEEEE. The rearrangement uses TRBV5-6 and TRBJ1-4; tentative D call: TRBD1 (6 bases). Sequenced material: peripheral blood. This TCR was recovered from a human donor in a cohort sampled during active COVID-19. The DNA of the CDR3 is TGTGCCAGCAGCCCCAGGGGTCGGGCAACTAATGAAAAACTGTTTTTT. Translated, it gives CASSPRGRATNEKLFF.